This is a list of T cell receptor beta chains from one sample in a study of cytomegalovirus exposure and HLA in healthy donors. Repertoires were generated with immunoSEQ multiplex PCR, while TCRdb's copy carries only in-frame clones and drops some. The data contain some 88,000 clones, roughly two thirds of them singletons. Sequencing was carried out using PBMCs. These TCRs come from a woman in her thirties in good health and CMV-seronegative. CDR3s include the opening cysteine and the closing phenylalanine or tryptophan. Fields, in order: D gene, clone size, V gene, J gene, CDR3 DNA, CDR3 protein. A D gene is named only where the DNA matches it firmly. A clone size is listed for some rows: how often the clone was seen (once, few, many), or a class if it is expanded.

>TRBD1|few|TRBV10-3|TRBJ2-1
TGTGCCATCAGGCCGGACAGGGTGGCCTACAATGAGCAGTTCTTC
CAIRPDRVAYNEQFF
>TRBD1|NA|TRBV11-3|TRBJ2-2
TGTGCCAGCAGCCCTGGGACAGGATACACCGGGGAGCTGTTTTTT
CASSPGTGYTGELFF
>TRBD1|NA|TRBV28|TRBJ2-7
TGTGCCAGCAGTTTGACAGGGGGCGTCTACGAGCAGTACTTC
CASSLTGGVYEQYF
>NA|NA|TRBV30|TRBJ1-2
TGTGCCTGGAGTGCTTACGGGACTCGAAGTAGGGATGGCTACACCTTC
CAWSAYGTRSRDGYTF
>NA|NA|TRBV7-3|TRBJ2-1
TGTGCCAGCAGCTTAAACCCAGGGGGGTACAATGAGCAGTTCTTC
CASSLNPGGYNEQFF
>TRBD1|NA|TRBV10-3|TRBJ2-6
TGTGCCATCAGTGGGAGACAGGGGATAGCTGGGGCCAACGTCCTGACTTTC
CAISGRQGIAGANVLTF
>NA|few|TRBV5-5|TRBJ2-3
TGTGCCAGCAGCTCGAACCTCAGGGAGGGGGGGCCCACAGATACGCAGTATTTT
CASSSNLREGGPTDTQYF
>TRBD1|NA|TRBV4-1|TRBJ2-1
TGCGCCAGCAGCACCGGGACAGGGTTTTATAATGAGCAGTTCTTC
CASSTGTGFYNEQFF
>NA|NA|TRBV5-6|TRBJ1-1
TGTGCCAGCACCCTCCCGGGGGGCACTGAAGCTTTCTTT
CASTLPGGTEAFF
>TRBD2|NA|TRBV11-2|TRBJ2-3
TGTGCCAGCAGCTTAGGGTGGACTAGCGGCACAGATACGCAGTATTTT
CASSLGWTSGTDTQYF
>TRBD1|NA|TRBV6-1|TRBJ1-2
TGTGCCAGCAGGCGACTACGCACAGGGGCGGGTGGCTACACCTTC
CASRRLRTGAGGYTF
>NA|NA|TRBV5-6|TRBJ1-6
TGTGCCAGCAGCTTGGGCCGCCGGGGATTAGAATCACCCCTCCACTTT
CASSLGRRGLESPLHF
>TRBD2|NA|TRBV2|TRBJ2-4
TGTGCCAGCAGTGAGAGTTTATTAGCGGGAGGGTACTTC
CASSESLLAGGYF
>TRBD1|few|TRBV5-1|TRBJ1-4
TGCGCCAGCAGCTTGGACAGGGGGAGAGAAAAACTGTTTTTT
CASSLDRGREKLFF
>NA|NA|TRBV2|TRBJ2-4
TGTGCCAGCAGTGAAGGGGGAGGCACCATTATCTCCTTACCGTACTTC
CASSEGGGTIISLPYF
>TRBD2|NA|TRBV7-7|TRBJ2-3
TGTGCCAGCAGCTTAGGACTAGCGGGCACAGATACGCAGTATTTT
CASSLGLAGTDTQYF
>NA|NA|TRBV11-1|TRBJ2-2
TGTGCCAGCAGCTCACAGGGATTCGGGGAGCTGTTTTTT
CASSSQGFGELFF
>NA|NA|TRBV11-2|TRBJ1-2
TGTGCCAGCAGCTTCACCAGGGGCGGCTACACCTTC
CASSFTRGGYTF
>TRBD2|NA|TRBV9|TRBJ2-5
TGTGCCAGCAGCGGGGGACTAGAAGGAGAGACCCAGTACTTC
CASSGGLEGETQYF
>TRBD2|NA|TRBV5-6|TRBJ2-7
TGTGCCAGCAGCTTAGCGGGAGGGCCCTACGAGCAGTACTTC
CASSLAGGPYEQYF
>TRBD1|NA|TRBV19|TRBJ2-5
TGTGCCAGTAGTATCCCCTCCCAGGGGGCTGGGGAGACCCAGTACTTC
CASSIPSQGAGETQYF
>NA|NA|TRBV5-1|TRBJ1-2
TGCGCCAGCAGCTTGATGGCAGGGGTCCCTAACTATGGCTACACCTTC
CASSLMAGVPNYGYTF
>TRBD1|few|TRBV5-1|TRBJ2-1
TGCGCCAGCAGCCCAGATCATCCGGACAGGGTCAACAATGAGCAGTTCTTC
CASSPDHPDRVNNEQFF
>NA|NA|TRBV18|TRBJ2-4
TGTGCCAGCTCACCACGGGCAGAAAACATTCAGTACTTC
CASSPRAENIQYF
>TRBD1|NA|TRBV5-1|TRBJ2-7
TGCGCCAGCAGCAATCTGGGACAGGAGTCCTACGAGCAGTACTTC
CASSNLGQESYEQYF
>TRBD2|NA|TRBV19|TRBJ2-7
TGTGCCAGTAGTATGGGGACTAGCGGGGGACCAAGAGGCGAGCAGTACTTC
CASSMGTSGGPRGEQYF
>TRBD1|NA|TRBV5-4|TRBJ1-2
TGTGCCAGCAGCTCAAAACAGGGGGGGGCCTATGGCTACACCTTC
CASSSKQGGAYGYTF
>TRBD1|once|TRBV19|TRBJ2-2
TGTGCCAGTAGTACCCAGGGGGCGATCGGGGAGCTGTTTTTT
CASSTQGAIGELFF
>TRBD2|NA|TRBV15|TRBJ2-7
TGTGCCACCAGCAGAGATCGATGGGCTAGCGGAGTCGAGCAGTACTTC
CATSRDRWASGVEQYF
>NA|NA|TRBV9|TRBJ2-2
TGTGCCAGCAGCGTAGCTATTCACACCGGGGAGCTGTTTTTT
CASSVAIHTGELFF
>NA|NA|TRBV28|TRBJ2-5
TGTGCCAGCAGTTTAGCGGACAGACGGGAGACCCAGTACTTC
CASSLADRRETQYF
>NA|NA|TRBV20-1|TRBJ2-3
TGCAGTTTCTACGCAGATACGCAGTATTTT
CSFYADTQYF
>NA|NA|TRBV11-2|TRBJ1-5
TGTGCCAGCAGCCTTGGGGCCAATCAGCCCCAGCATTTT
CASSLGANQPQHF
>NA|NA|TRBV14|TRBJ2-2
TGTGCCAGCAGCCATCGAGGAGGCGGGGAGCTGTTTTTT
CASSHRGGGELFF
>TRBD2|few|TRBV28|TRBJ2-1
TGTGCCAGCAGAACACCCGGGACTAGGATCCAGGAGCAGTTCTTC
CASRTPGTRIQEQFF
>TRBD2|NA|TRBV5-8|TRBJ2-1
TGTGCCAGCGGGAGCGGGGCGTCCTACAATGAGCAGTTCTTC
CASGSGASYNEQFF
>NA|NA|TRBV10-3|TRBJ1-2
TGTGCCATCAGTGGCAGGGAGGACTATGGCTACACCTTC
CAISGREDYGYTF
>NA|NA|TRBV12-5|TRBJ2-7
TGTGCTAGTGGTTTGCTGGAGGGGCTGGGCGAGCAGTACTTC
CASGLLEGLGEQYF
>NA|NA|TRBV4-3|TRBJ1-2
TGCGCCAGCAGCCAAGATGGAGGGTTCAACTATGGCTACACCTTC
CASSQDGGFNYGYTF
>NA|NA|TRBV5-4|TRBJ2-4
TGTGCCAGCAGCGCTATCGGGTCTTTAGCCAAAAACATTCAGTACTTC
CASSAIGSLAKNIQYF
>NA|once|TRBV6-5|TRBJ1-1
TGTGCCAGCAGTTACTTTCGGACACTTAACACTGAAGCTTTCTTT
CASSYFRTLNTEAFF
>NA|NA|TRBV7-2|TRBJ2-3
TGTGCCAGCAGCCCCCAAAGCGGAATCACAGATACGCAGTATTTT
CASSPQSGITDTQYF
>TRBD2|NA|TRBV9|TRBJ2-3
TGTGCCAGCAGCGTAGAGGAGCGGGGGGCAGATACGCAGTATTTT
CASSVEERGADTQYF
>NA|NA|TRBV6-1|TRBJ2-7
TGTGCCAGCAGTGAAACCCCCTACGAGCAGTACTTC
CASSETPYEQYF
>NA|NA|TRBV5-1|TRBJ2-5
TGCGCCAGCAGCTTTTCCAGCCAAGAGACCCAGTACTTC
CASSFSSQETQYF
>TRBD2|NA|TRBV7-9|TRBJ2-7
TGTGCCCTTGGGCGGGGGGCGAGCGAGCAGTACTTC
CALGRGASEQYF
>TRBD2|NA|TRBV2|TRBJ2-7
TGTGCCAGCAGTGAAGACGGGAGGGCCTACGAGCAGTACTTC
CASSEDGRAYEQYF
>NA|NA|TRBV9|TRBJ2-7
TGTGCCAGCAGCGTAGGTACAGCCTACGAGCAGTACTTC
CASSVGTAYEQYF
>NA|few|TRBV5-8|TRBJ2-2
TGTGCCAGCAGCTTGGGTCTAGCAAGGACCGGGGAGCTGTTTTTT
CASSLGLARTGELFF
>NA|NA|TRBV18|TRBJ1-1
TGTGCCAGCACACCAACGGGGAACACTGAAGCTTTCTTT
CASTPTGNTEAFF
>NA|NA|TRBV14|TRBJ2-2
TGTGCCAGCAGCCTCATGACGCGGTTTTCCGGGGAGCTGTTTTTT
CASSLMTRFSGELFF
>NA|NA|TRBV4-1|TRBJ2-2
TGCGCCCTAAATCCACCCACCGGGGAGCTGTTTTTT
CALNPPTGELFF
>TRBD1|NA|TRBV6-6|TRBJ2-7
TGTGCCAGCAGGCAGACAGGGTCTGACGAGCAGTACTTC
CASRQTGSDEQYF
>NA|NA|TRBV19|TRBJ1-2
TGTGCCAGTAGCACGACAGTATGGGGCTACACCTTC
CASSTTVWGYTF
>NA|NA|TRBV5-1|TRBJ2-6
TGCGCCAGCAGCCTCAGGGAGGCTGGGGCCAACGTCCTGACTTTC
CASSLREAGANVLTF